This is a list of T cell receptor beta chains from one sample in a study of molecular identifiers for immune sequencing clone quantification. TCRdb re-called the PCR reads with MiXCR, one entry per CDR3 protein. The sample records under 600,000 distinct CDR3 sequences, about a fifth being singletons. The sample consisted of naive CD8+ T cells from blood, with Jurkat cell RNA spiked in. The receptors come from a human donor in good health. Some libraries in this study had Jurkat cell RNA spiked in. Both conserved end residues are part of each CDR3. D genes are given only for firm matches. The listing skips clone size in some rows; elsewhere it reads once, few, many or a size class.

>TRBJ2-7|TRBV5-6|few|-
CASSSVNRNYEQYF
TGTGCCAGCAGCTCAGTGAACCGGAACTACGAGCAGTACTTC
>TRBJ2-1|TRBV2|many|-
CASRDRSREQVNEQFF
TGTGCCAGCAGAGACAGGTCCAGGGAGCAGGTTAATGAGCAGTTCTTC
>TRBJ2-7|TRBV11-2|-|TRBD1
CASSPRGPFGEQYF
TGTGCCAGCAGCCCCAGGGGGCCCTTCGGCGAGCAGTACTTC
>TRBJ2-1|TRBV9|-|-
CASSVAPEERFYGNEQFF
TGTGCCAGCAGCGTAGCTCCGGAGGAAAGGTTTTATGGTAATGAGCAGTTCTTC
>TRBJ2-7|TRBV5-1|many|-
CASSLERTESHEQYF
TGCGCCAGCAGCTTGGAGAGGACAGAGTCCCACGAGCAGTACTTC
>TRBJ2-1|TRBV29-1|-|-
CSVEVVIGDSSYNEQFF
TGCAGCGTTGAAGTGGTTATAGGGGATAGCTCCTACAATGAGCAGTTCTTC
>TRBJ1-4|TRBV7-9|-|-
CASSLKNEKLFF
TGTGCCAGCAGCTTAAAAAATGAAAAACTGTTTTTT
>TRBJ2-7|TRBV27|many|TRBD1
CASSFFGTAEQYF
TGTGCCAGCAGTTTCTTCGGGACAGCTGAGCAGTACTTC
>TRBJ2-3|TRBV3-1|-|TRBD2
CASSQGSIGLAEPTDTQYF
TGTGCCAGCAGCCAAGGCTCGATAGGACTAGCGGAACCCACAGATACGCAGTATTTT
>TRBJ2-6|TRBV4-3|many|TRBD1
CASSTGTGGSGANVLTF
TGCGCCAGCAGCACCGGGACAGGGGGTTCTGGGGCCAACGTCCTGACTTTC
>TRBJ1-1|TRBV2|many|-
CASSGIGAGRLNTEAFF
TGTGCCAGCAGTGGGATTGGGGCAGGAAGATTGAACACTGAAGCTTTCTTT
>TRBJ1-1|TRBV7-9|many|-
CASSLGQHTEAFF
TGTGCCAGCAGCTTAGGGCAGCACACTGAAGCTTTCTTT
>TRBJ1-1|TRBV19|few|-
CASRPVGETEAFF
TGTGCCAGTAGACCCGTCGGTGAAACTGAAGCTTTCTTT
>TRBJ1-1|TRBV4-1|-|TRBD1
CASSPQGGSDTEAFF
TGCGCCAGCAGCCCGCAGGGGGGCTCTGACACTGAAGCTTTCTTT